The 3 T cell receptor beta chains below all came from one sample that was sequenced in a study of blood T cells in healthy people across ages. Alongside a J-beta primer mix, a sample-barcoded 5' primer served in a second PCR lasting roughly 7 to 11 cycles. Each CDR3 protein is one row after TCRdb ran MiXCR on the 5' RACE reads. The data hold 450,000 to 650,000 distinct CDR3 sequences, with around 24% observed a single time. The sample was also linked to a second study, of T cells of mothers and their children.

The source material was blood. The receptors shown here come from a boy aged 10-17 years in good health.

This clonotype was seen ten or more times. This sequence joins TRBV7-3 and TRBJ1-4, with 7 positions matching TRBD1. The CDR3 runs to 16 residues. The germline V gene encodes CDR1 SGHTA and CDR2 FQGTGA. The V gene end was trimmed by 1 base and the J gene end by 8 bases; junction bases not matched to a gene: 10. The CDR3 sequence is CASSLNPKDRPEKLFF. The CDR3 DNA follows: TGTGCCAGCAGCTTAAACCCTAAGGACAGGCCCGAAAAACTGTTTTTT.

This chain uses TRBV21-1 with TRBJ1-1. TRBV21-1 is shown as a pseudogene. This CDR3 comprises 11 residues. The chain's CDR3 is CASSPHTEAFF. CDR3 nucleotides: TGTGCCAGCAGCCCACACACTGAAGCTTTCTTT.

This clonotype occurred a few times. This sequence joins TRBV5-8 and TRBJ1-4; D unresolved. This CDR3 has 14 amino acids. The V end lost 2 bases, the J end lost 7 bases, and 12 bases lay between the germline ends. Germline V lookup: CDR1 SGHTS, CDR2 YDEGEE. The DNA for the CDR3 is TGTGCCAGCAGCTTTTGGGGAGGAGGTGAAAAACTGTTTTTT. This gives the protein CASSFWGGGEKLFF.